The 4 T cell receptor beta chains presented below share a single source sample, sequenced in a study of T cells in Graves' hyperthyroidism and ophthalmopathy. TCR beta CDR3 region amplification was performed from RNA transcripts. First-round RT-PCR targeting the TCR CDR3 was performed with the HTBI primer set. TCRdb reanalysed the multiplex PCR reads using MiXCR and keeps one entry per CDR3 protein. The repertoire holds some 620,000 distinct CDR3 sequences, with about 17% as singletons. The sample comprised blood. These receptors all stem from a woman aged 25 to 39 with Graves' hyperthyroidism.

The chain has TRBV5-1 and TRBJ2-2; D is possibly TRBD2 (5 bases). Germline-derived CDR1 and CDR2 are SGHRS and YFSETQ. This CDR3 is 15 amino acids long. V was clipped by 0 bases and J by 5 bases, with 11 bases between them. The CDR3 here is CASSLGIRGTGELFF. The CDR3 bases are TGCGCCAGCAGCTTGGGGATCAGAGGGACCGGGGAGCTGTTTTTT.

This clonotype has a handful of counts. The rearrangement uses TRBV18 and TRBJ2-2; D may be TRBD1 (6 bases). Germline loops: CDR1 KGHSH, CDR2 LQKENI. This CDR3 region has 16 residues. Trimming pared 3 bases from V and 1 base from J, leaving 12 bases between. CDR3 sequence (DNA): TGTGCCAGCTCACCTTTGGACAGCTGGAACACCGGGGAGCTGTTTTTT. Translating it yields CASSPLDSWNTGELFF.

This clonotype was counted at least ten times. This rearrangement joins TRBV28 to TRBJ2-3, with 12 bases aligning to TRBD2. Trimming removed 10 bases from V and 4 bases from J; junction bases left unmatched: 3. The CDR3 runs 13 residues. Germline values: CDR1 MDHEN, CDR2 SYDVKM. In DNA, the CDR3 is TGTGCCACCCTAGCGGGAGGGTCAGATACGCAGTATTTT. Translating it yields CATLAGGSDTQYF.

This clonotype showed up many times. This chain connects TRBV27 to TRBJ2-2; 11 bases line up with TRBD1. Germline-derived CDR1 and CDR2 are MNHEY and SMNVEV (reference sequence). V lost 7 bases, J lost 7 bases, and 5 bases stayed unmatched. The CDR3 loop spans 14 amino acids. This chain's CDR3 is CASTWTGGIGELFF. As DNA, the CDR3 is TGTGCCAGCACCTGGACAGGGGGCATCGGGGAGCTGTTTTTT.